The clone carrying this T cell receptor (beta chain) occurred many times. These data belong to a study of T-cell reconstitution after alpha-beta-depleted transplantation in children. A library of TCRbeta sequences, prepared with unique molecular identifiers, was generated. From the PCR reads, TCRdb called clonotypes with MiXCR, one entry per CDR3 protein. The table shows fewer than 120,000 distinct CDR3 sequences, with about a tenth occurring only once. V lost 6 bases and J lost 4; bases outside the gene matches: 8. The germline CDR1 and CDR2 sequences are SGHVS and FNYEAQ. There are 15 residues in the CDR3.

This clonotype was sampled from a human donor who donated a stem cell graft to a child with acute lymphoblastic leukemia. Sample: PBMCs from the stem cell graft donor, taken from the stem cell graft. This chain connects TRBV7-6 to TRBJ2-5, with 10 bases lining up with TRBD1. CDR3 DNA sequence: TGTGCCAGCAGTCAACAGACAGGGGGCTTAGAGACCCAGTACTTC. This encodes CASSQQTGGLETQYF.